The 9 T cell receptor beta chains in this list originate from one sample, sequenced in a study of cytomegalovirus exposure and HLA in healthy donors. PCR amplification relied on 60 Vbeta primers (plus 13 Jbeta primers). TCRdb's table, derived via immunoSEQ multiplex PCR, lists solely in-frame clones and lacks some. The profile shows 150,000 to 180,000 clones, around 82% of them singletons. Sequencing was carried out using PBMCs. Receptor source: a woman between 40 and 55 years old in good health and CMV-seropositive.

This clone was observed a handful of times. This chain connects TRBV5-1 to TRBJ1-3; the D is unclear. The CDR3 covers 14 residues. V dropped 0 bases and J dropped 1 base, with 5 bases sitting between them. Germline CDR1 is SGHRS and CDR2 is YFSETQ. The DNA of the CDR3 is TGCGCCAGCAGCTTGGATATTTCTGGAAACACCATATATTTT. This gives the protein CASSLDISGNTIYF.

The chain recombines TRBV29-1 with TRBJ2-7; TRBD1 aligns across 8 bases. Germline assignment: CDR1 SQVTM and CDR2 ANQGSEA. Trimming at V came to 4 bases and at J to 6 bases, leaving 8 bases not matched to a gene. The CDR3 is made up of 13 amino acids. The CDR3, as DNA: TGCAGCGTTGTCAAGGACAGGGTGTCCGAGCAGTACTTC. Translated, it gives CSVVKDRVSEQYF.

This clone was counted once. The genes are TRBV4-1 and TRBJ1-2; the D is unclear. Trimming left V 3 bases short and J 7 bases short, with 6 bases between. The CDR3 consists of 11 residues. CDR1 MGHRA and CDR2 YSYEKL come from the germline V gene. The DNA for the CDR3 is TGCGCCAGCAGCCAGAGTAGTGGCTACACCTTC. It codes for CASSQSSGYTF.

The chain joins TRBV5-4 to TRBJ2-4; D perhaps matches TRBD2 (5 bases). V lost 4 bases to trimming and J lost 6 bases, with 14 bases between them. Germline V gene lookup returns CDR1 SGHNT and CDR2 YYREEE (reference sequence). This CDR3 region has 14 residues. The CDR3 DNA is TGTGCCAGCAGCGGAGGACCGCCAGCAAACATTCAGTACTTC. Protein sequence: CASSGGPPANIQYF. Complete variable domain (other parts from reference TRBV5-4 and TRBJ2-4): ETGVTQSPTHLIKTRGQQVTLRCSSQSGHNTVSWYQQALGQGPQFIFQYYREEENGRGNFPPRFSGLQFPNYSSELNVNALELDDSALYLCASSGGPPANIQYFGAGTRLSVL.

V usage is TRBV6-1 and J usage is TRBJ1-5, with TRBD1 matching 8 bases. Germline V gene lookup returns CDR1 MNHNS and CDR2 SASEGT. The CDR3 consists of 14 residues. The V segment lost 8 bases and the J segment 3 bases; nucleotides outside the gene matches: 6. CDR3 amino acids: CASRLTGDNQPQHF. The CDR3 region has the DNA TGTGCCAGCCGTTTGACAGGGGACAATCAGCCCCAGCATTTT.

This chain joins TRBV5-1 and TRBJ2-3; tentative D call: TRBD1 (5 bases). This CDR3 comprises 16 residues. CDR1 and CDR2 (germline): SGHRS, YFSETQ. The ends were cut back, 0 bases at V and 4 bases at J, with 15 bases in the middle. In DNA form, the CDR3 reads TGCGCCAGCAGCTTGGTAGCAGGGAATTTGGCAGATACGCAGTATTTT. Encoded protein: CASSLVAGNLADTQYF.

The CDR3 loop is CATLKEALDTQYF. CDR3 DNA sequence: TGTGCCACCCTAAAGGAGGCACTGGATACGCAGTATTTT. V is TRBV10-3 and J is TRBJ2-3; maybe TRBD2 (5 bases). Germline V CDR1 and CDR2: ENHRY, SYGVKD. The CDR3 covers 13 residues. With 10 bases removed from V and 6 bases from J, the gap between germline ends came to 17 bases.

The chain carries TRBV11-2 and TRBJ1-1, with unresolved D. There are 17 residues in the CDR3. Deletions cut 4 bases from V and 0 bases from J, with 18 bases between. Germline V gene data show CDR1 as SGHAT and CDR2 as FQNNGV. The CDR3 protein is CASSSHGTAGMNTEAFF. In nucleotides, the CDR3 is TGTGCCAGCAGCTCCCACGGCACCGCGGGGATGAACACTGAAGCTTTCTTT.

The V call is TRBV6-1, the J call TRBJ1-3, with 8 positions matching TRBD1. In germline, CDR1 is MNHNS, CDR2 SASEGT. The CDR3 totals 15 residues. J was trimmed by 2 bases and V by 5 bases; bases with no gene match: 5. The CDR3 nucleotides read TGTGCCAGCAGTACGGGACAGGAGCCTGGAAACACCATATATTTT. Its protein product is CASSTGQEPGNTIYF.